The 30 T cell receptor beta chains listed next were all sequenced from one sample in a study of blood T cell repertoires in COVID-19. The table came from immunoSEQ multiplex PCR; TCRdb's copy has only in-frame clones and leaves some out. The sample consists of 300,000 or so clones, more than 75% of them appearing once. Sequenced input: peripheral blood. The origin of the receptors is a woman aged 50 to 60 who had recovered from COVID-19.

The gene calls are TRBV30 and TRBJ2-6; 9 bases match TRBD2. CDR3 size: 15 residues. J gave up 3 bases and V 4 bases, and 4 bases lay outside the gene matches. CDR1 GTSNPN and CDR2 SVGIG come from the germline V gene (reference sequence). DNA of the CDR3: TGTGCCTGGAACCTAGCGGGATATGGGGCCAACGTCCTGACTTTC. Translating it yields CAWNLAGYGANVLTF.

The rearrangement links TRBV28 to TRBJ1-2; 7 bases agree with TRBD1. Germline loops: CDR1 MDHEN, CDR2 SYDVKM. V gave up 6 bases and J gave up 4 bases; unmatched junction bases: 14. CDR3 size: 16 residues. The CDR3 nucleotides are TGTGCCAGCAGCAGTCCGGCCTACAGGGGTTCCTATGGCTACACCTTC. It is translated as CASSSPAYRGSYGYTF.

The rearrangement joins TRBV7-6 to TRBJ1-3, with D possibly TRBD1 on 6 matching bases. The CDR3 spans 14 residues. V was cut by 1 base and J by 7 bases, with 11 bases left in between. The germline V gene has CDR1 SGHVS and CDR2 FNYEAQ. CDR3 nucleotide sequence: TGTGCCAGCAGCTTAGTAGCAGGGGATAACACCATATATTTT. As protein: CASSLVAGDNTIYF.

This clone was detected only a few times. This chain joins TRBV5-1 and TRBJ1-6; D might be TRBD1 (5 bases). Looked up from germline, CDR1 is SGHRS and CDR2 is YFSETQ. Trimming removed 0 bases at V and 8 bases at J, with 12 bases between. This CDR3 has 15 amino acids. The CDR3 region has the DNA TGCGCCAGCAGCTTGGTTGGCAGGGCAGATTCACCCCTCCACTTT. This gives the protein CASSLVGRADSPLHF. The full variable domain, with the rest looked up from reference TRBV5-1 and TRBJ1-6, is KAGVTQTPRYLIKTRGQQVTLSCSPISGHRSVSWYQQTPGQGLQFLFEYFSETQRNKGNFPGRFSGRQFSNSRSEMNVSTLELGDSALYLCASSLVGRADSPLHFGNGTRLTVT.

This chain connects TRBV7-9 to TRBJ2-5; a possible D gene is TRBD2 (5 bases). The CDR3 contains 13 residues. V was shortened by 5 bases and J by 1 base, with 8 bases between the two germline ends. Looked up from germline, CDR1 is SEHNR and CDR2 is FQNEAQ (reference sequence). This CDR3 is CASSPGSQETQYF. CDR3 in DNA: TGTGCCAGCAGCCCGGGAAGCCAAGAGACCCAGTACTTC.

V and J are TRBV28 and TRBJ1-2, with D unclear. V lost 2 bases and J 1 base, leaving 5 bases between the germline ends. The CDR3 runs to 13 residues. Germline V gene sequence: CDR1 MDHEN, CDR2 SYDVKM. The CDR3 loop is CASSLEVNYGYTF. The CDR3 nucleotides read TGTGCCAGCAGTTTAGAGGTTAACTATGGCTACACCTTC.

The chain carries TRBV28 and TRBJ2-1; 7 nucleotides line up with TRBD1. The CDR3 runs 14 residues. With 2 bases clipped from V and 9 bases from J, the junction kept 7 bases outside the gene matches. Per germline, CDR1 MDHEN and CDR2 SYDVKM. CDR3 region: CASSLSNRGGEQFF. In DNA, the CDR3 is TGTGCCAGCAGTTTAAGTAACAGGGGCGGTGAGCAGTTCTTC.

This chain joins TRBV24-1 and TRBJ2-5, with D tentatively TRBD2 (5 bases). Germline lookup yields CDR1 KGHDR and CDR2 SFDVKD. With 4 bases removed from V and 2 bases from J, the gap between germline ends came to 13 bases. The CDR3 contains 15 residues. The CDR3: CATSDGTSGQETQYF. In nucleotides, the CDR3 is TGTGCCACCAGTGACGGTACAAGCGGACAAGAGACCCAGTACTTC.

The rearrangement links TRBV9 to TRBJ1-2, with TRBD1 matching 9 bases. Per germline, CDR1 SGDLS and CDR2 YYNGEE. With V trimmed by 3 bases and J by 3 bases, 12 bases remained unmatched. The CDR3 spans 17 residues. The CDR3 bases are TGTGCCAGCAGCGACCGGGACAGGGAGGCATCTTACTATGGCTACACCTTC. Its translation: CASSDRDREASYYGYTF.

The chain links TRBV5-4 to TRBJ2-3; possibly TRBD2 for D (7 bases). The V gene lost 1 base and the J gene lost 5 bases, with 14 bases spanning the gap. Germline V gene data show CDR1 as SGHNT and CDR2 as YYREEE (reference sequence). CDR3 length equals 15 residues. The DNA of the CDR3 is TGTGCCAGCAGCTTGCTTGGGGGGGCGGGAGATACGCAGTATTTT. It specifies CASSLLGGAGDTQYF.

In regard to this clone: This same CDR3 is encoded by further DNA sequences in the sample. This chain's CDR3 is CAWSVAGGYEQYF. CDR3 coding DNA: TGTGCCTGGAGCGTCGCAGGGGGCTACGAGCAGTACTTC. This rearrangement joins TRBV30 to TRBJ2-7; TRBD1 matches at 7 bases. Germline CDR1 reads GTSNPN; CDR2 reads SVGIG (reference sequence). With 3 bases clipped from V and 3 bases from J, the junction kept 5 bases outside the gene matches. The CDR3 sequence is 13 residues long.

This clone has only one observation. CDR3 region: CASRGRGQETQYF. The CDR3 nucleotides are TGTGCCAGTCGCGGCAGGGGGCAAGAGACCCAGTACTTC. The V call is TRBV12-3 or TRBV12-4, the J call TRBJ2-5, with 7 bases identical to TRBD1. J was trimmed by 2 bases and V by 9 bases; bases with no gene match: 6. This CDR3 is built from 13 residues.

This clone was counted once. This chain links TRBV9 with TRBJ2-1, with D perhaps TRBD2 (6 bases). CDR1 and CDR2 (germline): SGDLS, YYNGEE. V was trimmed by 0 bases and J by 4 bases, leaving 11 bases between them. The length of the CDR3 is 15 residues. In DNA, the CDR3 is TGTGCCAGCAGCGTAGCGGGCGGGGAATACAATGAGCAGTTCTTC. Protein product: CASSVAGGEYNEQFF.

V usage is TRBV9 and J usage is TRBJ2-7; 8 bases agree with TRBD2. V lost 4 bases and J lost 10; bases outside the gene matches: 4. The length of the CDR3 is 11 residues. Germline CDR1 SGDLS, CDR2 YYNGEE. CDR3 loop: CASSSGGLQYF. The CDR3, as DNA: TGTGCCAGCAGCAGCGGGGGTTTACAGTACTTC. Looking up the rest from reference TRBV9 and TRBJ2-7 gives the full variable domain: DSGVTQTPKHLITATGQRVTLRCSPRSGDLSVYWYQQSLDQGLQFLIQYYNGEERAKGNILERFSAQQFPDLHSELNLSSLELGDSALYFCASSSGGLQYFGPGTRLTVT.

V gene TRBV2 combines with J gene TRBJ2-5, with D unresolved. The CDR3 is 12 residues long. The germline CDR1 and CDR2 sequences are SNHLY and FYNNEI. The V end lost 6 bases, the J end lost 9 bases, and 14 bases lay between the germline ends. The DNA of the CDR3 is TGTGCCAGCAGCAGCATTGGAGTACCCCAGTACTTC. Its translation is CASSSIGVPQYF. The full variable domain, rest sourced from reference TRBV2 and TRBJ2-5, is EPEVTQTPSHQVTQMGQEVILRCVPISNHLYFYWYRQILGQKVEFLVSFYNNEISEKSEIFDDQFSVERPDGSNFTLKIRSTKLEDSAMYFCASSSIGVPQYFGPGTRLLVL.

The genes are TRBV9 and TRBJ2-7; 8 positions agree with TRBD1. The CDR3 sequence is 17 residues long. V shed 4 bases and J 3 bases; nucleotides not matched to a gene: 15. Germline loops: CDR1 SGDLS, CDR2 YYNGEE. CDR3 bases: TGTGCCAGCAGCCCCCGCATGGACAGGGCTGCTCACTACGAGCAGTACTTC. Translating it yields CASSPRMDRAAHYEQYF.

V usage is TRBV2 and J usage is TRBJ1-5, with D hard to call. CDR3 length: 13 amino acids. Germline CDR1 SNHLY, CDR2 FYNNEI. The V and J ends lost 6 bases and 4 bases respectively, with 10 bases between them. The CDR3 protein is CASRSDYNQPQHF. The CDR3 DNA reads TGTGCCAGCAGGTCGGACTATAATCAGCCCCAGCATTTT. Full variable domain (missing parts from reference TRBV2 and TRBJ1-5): EPEVTQTPSHQVTQMGQEVILRCVPISNHLYFYWYRQILGQKVEFLVSFYNNEISEKSEIFDDQFSVERPDGSNFTLKIRSTKLEDSAMYFCASRSDYNQPQHFGDGTRLSIL.

The DNA of the CDR3 is TGCGCCAGCAGCTCCGGACTAGGCAAGAGGGAGTTCTTC. Translation gives CASSSGLGKREFF. The V call is TRBV5-1, the J call TRBJ2-1, with 7 bases lining up with TRBD2. Germline CDR1 reads SGHRS; CDR2 reads YFSETQ. CDR3 length: 13 amino acids. J gave up 14 bases and V 3 bases, and 11 bases lay outside the gene matches.

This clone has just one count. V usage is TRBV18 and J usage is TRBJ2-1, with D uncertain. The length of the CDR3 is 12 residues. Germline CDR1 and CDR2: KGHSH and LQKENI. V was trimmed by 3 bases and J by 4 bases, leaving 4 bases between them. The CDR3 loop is CASSPRYNEQFF. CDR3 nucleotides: TGTGCCAGCTCACCCCGGTACAATGAGCAGTTCTTC.

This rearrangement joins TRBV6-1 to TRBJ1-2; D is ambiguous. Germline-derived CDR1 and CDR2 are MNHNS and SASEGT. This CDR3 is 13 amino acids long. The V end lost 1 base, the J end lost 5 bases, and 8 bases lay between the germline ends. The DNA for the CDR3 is TGTGCCAGCAGTGAAGACGGGATTTATGGCTACACCTTC. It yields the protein CASSEDGIYGYTF.

The CDR3 DNA is TGCGCCAGCAGCCAAGATTTTGGACAGGGCTACGAGCAGTACTTC. Its protein product is CASSQDFGQGYEQYF. This chain joins TRBV4-3 and TRBJ2-7; 8 nucleotides line up with TRBD1. Germline V gives CDR1 LGHNA, CDR2 YSLEER. V lost 0 bases to trimming and J lost 3 bases; unmatched junction nucleotides: 4. The CDR3 length is 15 residues.

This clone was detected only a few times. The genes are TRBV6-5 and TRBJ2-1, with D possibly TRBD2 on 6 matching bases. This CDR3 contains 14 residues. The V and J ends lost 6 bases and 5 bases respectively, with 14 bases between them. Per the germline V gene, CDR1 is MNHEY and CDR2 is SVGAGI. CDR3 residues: CASRTGLTNNEQFF. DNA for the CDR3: TGTGCCAGCAGGACCGGACTAACAAACAATGAGCAGTTCTTC.

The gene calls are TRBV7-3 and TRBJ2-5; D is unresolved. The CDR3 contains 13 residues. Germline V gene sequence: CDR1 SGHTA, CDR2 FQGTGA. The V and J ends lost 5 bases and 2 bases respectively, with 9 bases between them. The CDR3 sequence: CASSATAQETQYF. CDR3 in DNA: TGTGCCAGCAGCGCCACTGCGCAAGAGACCCAGTACTTC.

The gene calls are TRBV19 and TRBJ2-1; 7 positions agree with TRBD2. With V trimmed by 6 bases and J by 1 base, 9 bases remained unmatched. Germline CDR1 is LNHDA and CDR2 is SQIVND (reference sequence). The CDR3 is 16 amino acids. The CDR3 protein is CASSPGSGGSYNEQFF. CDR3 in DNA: TGTGCCAGTAGCCCTGGTTCGGGGGGATCCTACAATGAGCAGTTCTTC. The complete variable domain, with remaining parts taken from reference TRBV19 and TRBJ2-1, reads DGGITQSPKYLFRKEGQNVTLSCEQNLNHDAMYWYRQDPGQGLRLIYYSQIVNDFQKGDIAEGYSVSREKKESFPLTVTSAQKNPTAFYLCASSPGSGGSYNEQFFGPGTRLTVL.

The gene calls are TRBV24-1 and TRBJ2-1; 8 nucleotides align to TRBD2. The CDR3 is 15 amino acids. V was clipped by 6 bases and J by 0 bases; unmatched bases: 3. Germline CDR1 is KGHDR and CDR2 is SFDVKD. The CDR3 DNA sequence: TGTGCCACCAGTCCGGGGGGGAGCTCCTACAATGAGCAGTTCTTC. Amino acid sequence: CATSPGGSSYNEQFF.

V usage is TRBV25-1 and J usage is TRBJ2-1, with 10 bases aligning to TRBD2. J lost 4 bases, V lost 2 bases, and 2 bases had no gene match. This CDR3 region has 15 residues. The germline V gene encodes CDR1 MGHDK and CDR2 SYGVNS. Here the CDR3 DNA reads TGTGCCAGCAGTGAAGGACTAGCGGAATACAATGAGCAGTTCTTC. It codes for CASSEGLAEYNEQFF.

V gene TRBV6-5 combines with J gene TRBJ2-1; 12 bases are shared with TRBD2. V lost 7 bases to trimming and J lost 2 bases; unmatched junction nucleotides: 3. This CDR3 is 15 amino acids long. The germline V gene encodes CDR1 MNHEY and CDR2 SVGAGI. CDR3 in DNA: TGTGCCAGCATGCGACTAGCGGGAGCCTACAATGAGCAGTTCTTC. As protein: CASMRLAGAYNEQFF.

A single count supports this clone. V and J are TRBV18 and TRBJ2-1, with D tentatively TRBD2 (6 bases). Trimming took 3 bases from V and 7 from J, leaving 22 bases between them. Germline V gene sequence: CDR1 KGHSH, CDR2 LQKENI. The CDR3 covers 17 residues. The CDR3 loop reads CASSPNQLAGAGNEQFF. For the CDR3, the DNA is TGTGCCAGCTCACCCAATCAGTTGGCTGGAGCGGGTAATGAGCAGTTCTTC.

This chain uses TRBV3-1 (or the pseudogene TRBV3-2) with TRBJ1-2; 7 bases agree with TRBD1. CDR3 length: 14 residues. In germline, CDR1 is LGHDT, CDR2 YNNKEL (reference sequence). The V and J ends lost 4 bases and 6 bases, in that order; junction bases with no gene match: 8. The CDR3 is CASSPADRLNGYTF. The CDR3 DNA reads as TGTGCCAGCAGCCCAGCGGACAGGTTGAATGGCTACACCTTC.

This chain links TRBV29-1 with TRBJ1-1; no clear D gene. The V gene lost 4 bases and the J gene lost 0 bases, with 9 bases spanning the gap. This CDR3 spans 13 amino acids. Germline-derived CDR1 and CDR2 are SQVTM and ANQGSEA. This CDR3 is CSVVPGLNTEAFF. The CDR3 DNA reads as TGCAGCGTTGTACCGGGGTTGAACACTGAAGCTTTCTTT.